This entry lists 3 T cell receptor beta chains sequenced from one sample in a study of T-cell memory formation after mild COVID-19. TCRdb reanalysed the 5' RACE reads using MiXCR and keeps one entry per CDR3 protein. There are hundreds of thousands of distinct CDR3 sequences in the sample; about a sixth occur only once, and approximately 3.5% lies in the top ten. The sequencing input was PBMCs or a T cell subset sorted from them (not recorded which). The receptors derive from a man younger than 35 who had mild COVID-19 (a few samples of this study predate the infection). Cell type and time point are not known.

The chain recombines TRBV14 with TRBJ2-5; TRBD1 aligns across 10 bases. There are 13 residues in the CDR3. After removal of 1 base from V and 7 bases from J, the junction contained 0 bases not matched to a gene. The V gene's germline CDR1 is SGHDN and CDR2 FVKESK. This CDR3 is CASSQGTGGTQYF. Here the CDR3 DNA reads TGTGCCAGCAGCCAAGGGACAGGGGGGACCCAGTACTTC.

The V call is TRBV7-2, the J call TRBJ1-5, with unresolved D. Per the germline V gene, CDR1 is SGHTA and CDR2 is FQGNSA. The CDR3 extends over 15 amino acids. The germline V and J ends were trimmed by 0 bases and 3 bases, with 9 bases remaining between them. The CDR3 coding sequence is TGTGCCAGCAGCTTAGCTTCTCGGATCAATCAGCCCCAGCATTTT. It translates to CASSLASRINQPQHF.

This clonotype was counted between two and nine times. CDR3 residues: CASSHWARENEQFF. The CDR3 DNA is TGTGCCAGCAGCCATTGGGCCCGGGAGAATGAGCAGTTCTTC. This sequence joins TRBV3-1 and TRBJ2-1; D is possibly TRBD2 (6 bases). The CDR3 is 14 residues long. Germline V lookup: CDR1 LGHDT, CDR2 YNNKEL (reference sequence). The V end was cut by 3 bases, the J end by 7 bases, with 13 bases between.